These 30 T cell receptor beta chains came from one sample sequenced in a study of a mutant IDH1 vaccine in newly diagnosed glioma. Time point described: week 11, during vaccination. All doses held 300 ug of mutant IDH1 20-mer peptide, with topical imiquimod. Profiling relied on immunoSEQ multiplex PCR, and the TCRdb table lists in-frame clones only, not all of them. The sample lists tens of thousands of clones, roughly 84% occurring once. These receptors' targets are unknown. The sequenced sample was PBMCs, obtained from a glioma patient whose treatment included an IDH1 peptide vaccine. The receptors originated from a man aged 35 to 55 with glioma.

This rearrangement joins TRBV5-1 to TRBJ2-5, with 8 bases aligning to TRBD2. V dropped 1 base and J dropped 3; count of bases not matched to a gene: 5. This CDR3 is built from 15 residues. CDR1 and CDR2 from the germline V gene are SGHRS and YFSETQ. The CDR3 DNA sequence: TGCGCCAGCAGCTTGTACTACGGGAGGGAAGAGACCCAGTACTTC. This translates into CASSLYYGREETQYF.

The chain couples TRBV19 to TRBJ1-5; D possibly corresponds to TRBD1 (5 bases). V was shortened by 8 bases and J by 3 bases, with 8 bases between the two germline ends. Per the germline V gene, CDR1 is LNHDA and CDR2 is SQIVND (reference sequence). The CDR3 consists of 12 residues. The CDR3 DNA follows: TGTGCCAGTTGGGGCCCCAATCAGCCCCAGCATTTT. This codes for CASWGPNQPQHF.

The chain links TRBV19 to TRBJ2-7; D remains ambiguous. The CDR3 extends over 14 amino acids. Germline values: CDR1 LNHDA, CDR2 SQIVND (reference sequence). The V gene lost 3 bases and the J gene lost 2 bases, with 11 bases spanning the gap. CDR3 protein: CASSISGVTYEQYF. The CDR3 DNA is TGTGCCAGTAGTATTAGTGGGGTGACCTACGAGCAGTACTTC.

The chain carries TRBV6-4 and TRBJ1-1; 7 bases agree with TRBD1. Germline V lookup: CDR1 MRHNA, CDR2 SNTAGT. Trimming at V came to 0 bases and at J to 0 bases, leaving 4 bases not matched to a gene. CDR3 length equals 16 residues. The CDR3 DNA reads as TGTGCCAGCAGTGACTCGGGACAGCCTATGAACACTGAAGCTTTCTTT. Translated, it gives CASSDSGQPMNTEAFF.

This chain joins TRBV15 and TRBJ2-7; 10 bases line up with TRBD2. CDR1 LNHNV and CDR2 YYDKDF come from the germline V gene (reference sequence). The trim removed 3 bases at V and 2 bases at J, leaving 10 bases unmatched. This CDR3 has 17 amino acids. CDR3 loop: CATSRGVSSGRAYEQYF. The CDR3 nucleotides are TGTGCCACCAGCAGGGGGGTCTCCAGCGGGAGGGCCTACGAGCAGTACTTC.

This clone has a handful of counts. V is TRBV25-1 and J is TRBJ1-4; no reliable D call. The germline V gene has CDR1 MGHDK and CDR2 SYGVNS. CDR3 length: 14 amino acids. V shed 5 bases and J shed 5 bases, with 12 bases lying between them. For the CDR3, the DNA is TGTGCCAGCAGTCCCTGGACGGGCAATGAAAAACTGTTTTTT. The encoded protein is CASSPWTGNEKLFF.

The chain couples TRBV5-1 to TRBJ1-1; D is ambiguous. The V end was cut by 1 base, the J end by 0 bases, with 19 bases between. Germline loops: CDR1 SGHRS, CDR2 YFSETQ. CDR3 length equals 18 residues. In nucleotides, the CDR3 is TGCGCCAGCAGCTTGAGATTTCCCGGGCCAGCTATGAACACTGAAGCTTTCTTT. Its translation: CASSLRFPGPAMNTEAFF.

CDR3 residues: CASSLTGTLSNQPQHF. In nucleotides, the CDR3 is TGTGCCAGTAGTCTTACAGGGACTCTTAGCAATCAGCCCCAGCATTTT. V usage is TRBV19 and J usage is TRBJ1-5, with D perhaps matching TRBD1 (6 bases). Trimming pared 5 bases from V and 0 bases from J, leaving 14 bases between. This CDR3 contains 16 residues. Per germline, CDR1 LNHDA and CDR2 SQIVND (reference sequence).

The CDR3 sequence is CASSFGRGYGYTF. The CDR3 DNA sequence: TGTGCCAGCAGCTTCGGCCGGGGCTATGGCTACACCTTC. The chain employs TRBV5-8 and TRBJ1-2; D remains ambiguous. The germline gives CDR1 SGHTS, CDR2 YDEGEE. Trimming pared 2 bases from V and 4 bases from J, leaving 9 bases between. The CDR3 contains 13 residues.

This chain joins TRBV5-4 and TRBJ1-5; no firm D call. Looked up from germline, CDR1 is SGHNT and CDR2 is YYREEE (reference sequence). The germline V and J ends were trimmed by 4 bases and 2 bases, with 16 bases remaining between them. The length of the CDR3 is 16 residues. CDR3: CASSLDGNRGNQPQHF. CDR3 bases: TGTGCCAGCAGCCTCGACGGGAATCGGGGCAATCAGCCCCAGCATTTT. The whole variable domain, filled in from reference TRBV5-4 and TRBJ1-5, reads ETGVTQSPTHLIKTRGQQVTLRCSSQSGHNTVSWYQQALGQGPQFIFQYYREEENGRGNFPPRFSGLQFPNYSSELNVNALELDDSALYLCASSLDGNRGNQPQHFGDGTRLSIL.

This chain joins TRBV2 and TRBJ2-3; tentatively, D is TRBD1 or TRBD2 (5 bases each). CDR1 is SNHLY and CDR2 is FYNNEI in the germline V gene. Trimming took off 8 bases at V and 4 bases at J, with 10 bases between the two ends. This CDR3 is built from 12 residues. This CDR3 reads CASRLGADTQYF. The DNA for the CDR3 is TGTGCCAGCCGCCTGGGGGCAGATACGCAGTATTTT. Supplemented by reference TRBV2 and TRBJ2-3, the full variable domain reads EPEVTQTPSHQVTQMGQEVILRCVPISNHLYFYWYRQILGQKVEFLVSFYNNEISEKSEIFDDQFSVERPDGSNFTLKIRSTKLEDSAMYFCASRLGADTQYFGPGTRLTVL.

The chain employs TRBV7-9 and TRBJ2-5; 10 bases are a match to TRBD1. Germline V gene lookup returns CDR1 SEHNR and CDR2 FQNEAQ (reference sequence). There are 14 residues in the CDR3. V was clipped by 5 bases and J by 4 bases; unmatched bases: 4. The CDR3 here is CASSPGTGVETQYF. The CDR3 DNA reads as TGTGCCAGCAGCCCCGGGACAGGGGTAGAGACCCAGTACTTC.

This chain joins TRBV7-9 and TRBJ1-1, with D unclear. Germline CDR1 reads SEHNR; CDR2 reads FQNEAQ (reference sequence). The CDR3 has 8 residues. Trimming cost V 10 bases and J 7 bases, with 4 bases left between them. The CDR3 region is CAIIEAFF. The CDR3 DNA reads TGTGCCATTATTGAAGCTTTCTTT.

The J gene is TRBJ1-5, the V gene TRBV7-9, with D perhaps TRBD1 (5 bases). This CDR3 comprises 16 residues. The ends were cut back, 3 bases at V and 0 bases at J, with 12 bases in the middle. CDR1 and CDR2 (germline): SEHNR, FQNEAQ (reference sequence). CDR3 bases: TGTGCCAGCAGCTTGAAACAGGCTTATAGCAATCAGCCCCAGCATTTT. Its translation is CASSLKQAYSNQPQHF.

This rearrangement joins TRBV6-1 to TRBJ2-7, with TRBD1 matching 7 bases. CDR1 is MNHNS, CDR2 SASEGT, per germline. Losses at the gene ends were 8 bases for V and 0 bases for J; bases not matched to a gene: 7. The CDR3 spans 14 residues. The CDR3, as DNA: TGTGCCAGCGAGGTGGGACAGAGCTCCTACGAGCAGTACTTC. This encodes CASEVGQSSYEQYF.

The chain joins TRBV5-1 to TRBJ2-3; no clear D gene. Looked up from germline, CDR1 is SGHRS and CDR2 is YFSETQ. This CDR3 has 13 amino acids. Trimming stripped 2 bases from V and 4 bases from J, with 8 bases between. In DNA form, the CDR3 reads TGCGCCAGCAGCTTTAAGGGCGCAGATACGCAGTATTTT. Translated: CASSFKGADTQYF. Full variable domain (rest looked up from reference TRBV5-1 and TRBJ2-3): KAGVTQTPRYLIKTRGQQVTLSCSPISGHRSVSWYQQTPGQGLQFLFEYFSETQRNKGNFPGRFSGRQFSNSRSEMNVSTLELGDSALYLCASSFKGADTQYFGPGTRLTVL.

This chain joins TRBV5-8 and TRBJ1-1, with 7 bases identical to TRBD1. The length of the CDR3 is 13 residues. Trimming took 1 base from V and 8 from J; bases not matched to a gene: 5. Germline lookup yields CDR1 SGHTS and CDR2 YDEGEE. CDR3 region: CASSLTLTGEAFF. CDR3 in DNA: TGTGCCAGCAGCTTGACCTTGACAGGGGAAGCTTTCTTT.

This clone was observed a handful of times. J is TRBJ2-7 and V is TRBV12-5; perhaps TRBD1 as D (5 bases). The V gene lost 6 bases and the J gene lost 4 bases, with 16 bases spanning the gap. Germline-derived CDR1 and CDR2 are LGHNT and FRNRAP. CDR3 size: 14 residues. The CDR3 nucleotides are TGTGCTAGTGGGAGACAGCCTGATGTTTACGAGCAGTACTTC. Its protein product is CASGRQPDVYEQYF. Drawing the rest from reference TRBV12-5 and TRBJ2-7, the complete variable domain is DARVTQTPRHKVTEMGQEVTMRCQPILGHNTVFWYRQTMMQGLELLAYFRNRAPLDDSGMPKDRFSAEMPDATLATLKIQPSEPRDSAVYFCASGRQPDVYEQYFGPGTRLTVT.

This chain connects TRBV9 to TRBJ2-7, with 13 nucleotides matching TRBD2. This CDR3 spans 15 amino acids. Per the germline V gene, CDR1 is SGDLS and CDR2 is YYNGEE. J was trimmed by 3 bases and V by 5 bases; bases with no gene match: 5. CDR3 amino acids: CASSDGLAGVYEQYF. CDR3 sequence (DNA): TGTGCCAGCAGTGACGGACTAGCGGGAGTCTACGAGCAGTACTTC.

This sequence joins TRBV7-2 and TRBJ2-3; 16 positions agree with TRBD2. From germline, CDR1 is SGHTA and CDR2 FQGNSA. Trimming at V came to 6 bases and at J to 9 bases, leaving 15 bases not matched to a gene. CDR3 length: 18 residues. The CDR3 region is CASSSSGTSGGGRWTQYF. For the CDR3, the DNA is TGTGCCAGCAGTTCCTCCGGGACTAGCGGGGGGGGTCGGTGGACGCAGTATTTT.

This chain joins TRBV6-1 and TRBJ1-2; D uncertain. V was trimmed by 4 bases and J by 4 bases, leaving 7 bases between them. This CDR3 has 12 amino acids. The V gene's germline CDR1 is MNHNS and CDR2 SASEGT. CDR3 loop: CASSAGLYGYTF. The CDR3 region has the DNA TGTGCCAGCAGTGCCGGACTCTATGGCTACACCTTC.

The V call is TRBV7-2, the J call TRBJ2-5, with TRBD2 matching 8 bases. V lost 5 bases to trimming and J lost 5 bases; unmatched junction nucleotides: 10. The CDR3 loop spans 15 amino acids. Germline CDR1 is SGHTA and CDR2 is FQGNSA. CDR3 sequence: CASSPPAGGDETQYF. For the CDR3, the DNA is TGTGCCAGCAGCCCCCCCGCGGGGGGCGATGAGACCCAGTACTTC.

The V and J genes are TRBV28 and TRBJ2-7; 8 nucleotides align to TRBD2. V dropped 5 bases and J dropped 3; count of bases not matched to a gene: 6. CDR1 and CDR2 from the germline V gene are MDHEN and SYDVKM. This CDR3 region has 14 residues. CDR3 DNA sequence: TGTGCCAGCAGTCCCCGGGGGGGGAACTACGAGCAGTACTTC. This sequence encodes CASSPRGGNYEQYF.

The chain uses TRBV5-6 and TRBJ2-7, with D unresolved. CDR3 length: 11 residues. CDR1 is SGHDT, CDR2 YYEEEE, per germline. Trimming stripped 4 bases from V and 4 bases from J, with 6 bases between. CDR3 amino acids: CASSVRYEQYF. In DNA form, the CDR3 reads TGTGCCAGCAGCGTCAGGTACGAGCAGTACTTC.

As DNA, the CDR3 is TGTGCCAGCTCCCAGGGGGGGGGCCTGCGGATCGAGCAGTACTTC. Residues: CASSQGGGLRIEQYF. The J gene is TRBJ2-7, the V gene TRBV18; D tentatively fits TRBD1 or TRBD2 (7 bases each). Germline V gene sequence: CDR1 KGHSH, CDR2 LQKENI. The CDR3 extends over 15 amino acids. V gave up 6 bases and J gave up 6 bases, with 21 bases separating them.

This chain's CDR3 is CASSLVGQDYGYTF. CDR3 nucleotides: TGCGCCAGCAGCTTGGTAGGGCAGGACTATGGCTACACCTTC. This sequence joins TRBV5-1 and TRBJ1-2; D call uncertain. Germline-derived CDR1 and CDR2 are SGHRS and YFSETQ. Trimming took off 0 bases at V and 3 bases at J, with 9 bases between the two ends. The CDR3 spans 14 residues.

The CDR3 nucleotides read TGTGCCAGCAGTGAGGATCAGGAGTTCAATCAGCCCCAGCATTTT. This codes for CASSEDQEFNQPQHF. The chain employs TRBV6-1 and TRBJ1-5; D unresolved. Trimming took 3 bases from V and 3 from J, leaving 12 bases between them. Germline CDR1 reads MNHNS; CDR2 reads SASEGT. This CDR3 comprises 15 residues.

This chain links TRBV5-1 with TRBJ2-5; D is possibly TRBD1 (6 bases). CDR1 is SGHRS, CDR2 YFSETQ, per germline. The V and J ends lost 0 bases and 3 bases respectively, with 12 bases between them. CDR3 length: 15 amino acids. CDR3 region: CASSLVGAREETQYF. The CDR3 region has the DNA TGCGCCAGCAGCTTGGTGGGGGCGCGGGAAGAGACCCAGTACTTC.

The chain employs TRBV19 and TRBJ2-2; TRBD1 matches at 9 bases. CDR1 and CDR2 (germline): LNHDA, SQIVND (reference sequence). The CDR3 has 15 amino acids. The V and J ends lost 10 bases and 8 bases, in that order; junction bases with no gene match: 14. The CDR3 nucleotides read TGTGCCACAGGGAGGGGACAGGGCATGCGGGGGGAGCTGTTTTTT. It translates to CATGRGQGMRGELFF.

The chain is built from TRBV7-2 and TRBJ1-3, with no clear D. The germline V and J ends were trimmed by 2 bases and 9 bases, with 11 bases remaining between them. In germline, CDR1 is SGHTA, CDR2 FQGNSA. The CDR3 has 13 residues. CDR3 in amino acids: CASSLSEDGTIYF. Here the CDR3 DNA reads TGTGCCAGCAGCTTAAGCGAGGACGGCACCATATATTTT.